These 18 T cell receptor beta chains came from one sample sequenced in a study of blood T cell repertoires in COVID-19. Here immunoSEQ multiplex PCR was the method, and the copy in TCRdb shows in-frame clones only, minus some. The data contain under 200,000 clones, roughly four fifths of them singletons. The specimen sequenced was peripheral blood. These receptors were obtained from a man aged 70 or older with active or convalescent COVID-19.

The genes are TRBV7-3 and TRBJ2-7; D unclear. V gave up 1 base and J gave up 2 bases, with 9 bases separating them. The CDR3 is 14 residues long. CDR1 and CDR2 from the germline V gene are SGHTA and FQGTGA. The CDR3 region has the DNA TGTGCCAGCAGCTTAAGCGGCAGAGCCTACGAGCAGTACTTC. Its translation is CASSLSGRAYEQYF.

The CDR3 DNA follows: TGTGCCAGCAGCCTCAGGGGGCACGTCTATGGCTACACCTTC. This codes for CASSLRGHVYGYTF. This sequence joins TRBV11-2 and TRBJ1-2; TRBD1 agrees at 8 bases. The CDR3 runs to 14 residues. V shed 5 bases, J shed 4 bases, and the junction held 6 bases outside the gene matches. The germline CDR1 and CDR2 sequences are SGHAT and FQNNGV.

The chain is built from TRBV3-1 (or the pseudogene TRBV3-2) and TRBJ2-3; 10 bases align to TRBD2. The V gene end was trimmed by 0 bases and the J gene end by 1 base; junction bases not matched to a gene: 7. The CDR3 has 18 residues. Germline V CDR1 and CDR2: LGHDT, YNNKEL (reference sequence). The CDR3 DNA sequence: TGTGCCAGCAGCCAAGATGAAGCGGGAGGGCCGGGCACAGATACGCAGTATTTT. Its protein product is CASSQDEAGGPGTDTQYF.

This chain links TRBV27 with TRBJ2-7, with D possibly matching TRBD1 (6 bases). V lost 6 bases and J lost 5, with 17 bases in between. This CDR3 is built from 14 residues. CDR1 and CDR2 (germline): MNHEY, SMNVEV (reference sequence). This CDR3 reads CASSLVGGRHEQYF. The CDR3 region has the DNA TGTGCCAGCAGCCTAGTAGGGGGTCGCCACGAGCAGTACTTC.

The chain combines TRBV9 with TRBJ2-2, with D perhaps matching TRBD1 (6 bases). With 4 bases removed from V and 5 bases from J, the gap between germline ends came to 15 bases. The germline CDR1 and CDR2 sequences are SGDLS and YYNGEE. The CDR3 spans 15 residues. The CDR3 nucleotides are TGTGCCAGCAGCACCAGGGGTCCGGCGACCGGGGAGCTGTTTTTT. It specifies CASSTRGPATGELFF.

The genes are TRBV24-1 and TRBJ2-1, with TRBD1 matching over 7 bases. In germline, CDR1 is KGHDR, CDR2 SFDVKD. This CDR3 comprises 17 residues. Germline trimming cut 3 bases from V and 4 bases from J; bases unmatched to any gene: 11. CDR3 sequence reads: CATSDRTGRSVYNEQFF. The CDR3 DNA sequence: TGTGCCACCAGTGATCGGACAGGCCGCAGCGTATACAATGAGCAGTTCTTC.

The CDR3: CASSSRANSNQPQHF. In nucleotides, the CDR3 is TGTGCCAGTAGTAGCCGAGCCAATAGCAATCAGCCCCAGCATTTT. The V call is TRBV19, the J call TRBJ1-5; D ambiguous. CDR3 length equals 15 residues. V was shortened by 4 bases and J by 0 bases, with 10 bases between the two germline ends. Germline assignment: CDR1 LNHDA and CDR2 SQIVND (reference sequence).

The V and J genes are TRBV5-8 and TRBJ2-1, with D possibly matching TRBD1 (6 bases). V gave up 5 bases and J gave up 0 bases, with 12 bases separating them. Germline V gene sequence: CDR1 SGHTS, CDR2 YDEGEE. The length of the CDR3 is 15 residues. The CDR3, as DNA: TGTGCCAGCAGTTACACAGGGAGCTCCTACAATGAGCAGTTCTTC. Its protein product is CASSYTGSSYNEQFF.

This sequence joins TRBV14 and TRBJ2-1, with TRBD2 as a possible D gene (5 bases). Per germline, CDR1 SGHDN and CDR2 FVKESK. Trimming took off 0 bases at V and 7 bases at J, with 7 bases between the two ends. This CDR3 has 13 residues. The CDR3 coding sequence is TGTGCCAGCAGCCAAGATAGGAGGAATGAGCAGTTCTTC. Translated: CASSQDRRNEQFF.

This clone was seen only once. The chain carries TRBV9 and TRBJ1-1; D is uncertain. The CDR3 sequence is 14 residues long. The germline V and J ends were trimmed by 3 bases and 1 base, with 10 bases remaining between them. Germline CDR1 reads SGDLS; CDR2 reads YYNGEE. The DNA for the CDR3 is TGTGCCAGCAGCGCGGGTCGTACGAACACTGAAGCTTTCTTT. Its translation is CASSAGRTNTEAFF. The whole variable domain, remainder taken from reference TRBV9 and TRBJ1-1, is DSGVTQTPKHLITATGQRVTLRCSPRSGDLSVYWYQQSLDQGLQFLIQYYNGEERAKGNILERFSAQQFPDLHSELNLSSLELGDSALYFCASSAGRTNTEAFFGQGTRLTVV.

This clone has more than one count but fewer than ten. The chain carries TRBV7-8 and TRBJ1-1, with TRBD1 as a possible D gene (6 bases). Germline CDR1 reads SGHVS; CDR2 reads FQNEAQ. V was shortened by 5 bases and J by 1 base, with 14 bases between the two germline ends. The CDR3 consists of 15 residues. This CDR3 reads CASSVTGQPNTEAFF. As DNA, the CDR3 is TGTGCCAGCAGCGTTACGGGACAACCGAACACTGAAGCTTTCTTT.

The chain employs TRBV5-1 and TRBJ2-1; 9 bases match TRBD2. V was pared by 4 bases and J by 7 bases, with 12 bases of the junction left unmatched. The CDR3 totals 16 residues. Germline assignment: CDR1 SGHRS and CDR2 YFSETQ. The CDR3 reads CASSGQAGGLGNEQFF. The CDR3 region has the DNA TGCGCCAGCAGCGGGCAAGCGGGAGGTTTAGGGAATGAGCAGTTCTTC.

V gene TRBV7-6 combines with J gene TRBJ2-1, with unresolved D. Between the trimmed V and J ends, which lost 3 bases and 10 bases, there was a span of 19 bases. Germline CDR1 is SGHVS and CDR2 is FNYEAQ. The CDR3 extends over 15 amino acids. The CDR3 region is CASSFFLPGGEEQFF. The CDR3 DNA reads as TGTGCCAGCAGCTTTTTTTTGCCCGGCGGTGAAGAGCAGTTCTTC.

CDR3: CASSVVPRGYGYTF. CDR3 coding DNA: TGTGCCAGCAGCGTAGTCCCTCGAGGGTATGGCTACACCTTC. The rearrangement joins TRBV9 to TRBJ1-2; D is unclear. The CDR3 extends over 14 amino acids. The germline V gene encodes CDR1 SGDLS and CDR2 YYNGEE. Trimming stripped 0 bases from V and 5 bases from J, with 11 bases between.

Regarding this clone: The sample has other DNA sequences that encode this CDR3 too. The chain is built from TRBV6-5 and TRBJ1-2; possibly TRBD1 for D (5 bases). Per germline, CDR1 MNHEY and CDR2 SVGAGI. V was shortened by 5 bases and J by 8 bases, with 15 bases between the two germline ends. The CDR3 spans 13 residues. CDR3: CASSPGTRGGYTF. As DNA, the CDR3 is TGTGCCAGCAGTCCCGGGACTCGAGGCGGCTACACCTTC.

This sequence joins TRBV6-5 and TRBJ1-1, with a possible D match to TRBD1 (5 bases). The V gene lost 6 bases and the J gene lost 6 bases, with 14 bases spanning the gap. CDR1 MNHEY and CDR2 SVGAGI come from the germline V gene. The CDR3 covers 13 residues. In nucleotides, the CDR3 is TGTGCCAGCAGCTTTACTACGGGGGCTGAAGCTTTCTTT. Encoded protein: CASSFTTGAEAFF.

The chain couples TRBV5-8 to TRBJ2-7, with D possibly being TRBD2 (7 bases). Between the trimmed V and J ends, which lost 4 bases and 4 bases, there was a span of 18 bases. Germline V gene lookup returns CDR1 SGHTS and CDR2 YDEGEE. The CDR3 contains 15 residues. The DNA of the CDR3 is TGTGCCAGCAGCCAAAGAACGGGGGGCAAGTACGAGCAGTACTTC. Its translation: CASSQRTGGKYEQYF. The entire variable domain, with the rest obtained from reference TRBV5-8 and TRBJ2-7, is as follows: EAGVTQSPTHLIKTRGQQATLRCSPISGHTSVYWYQQALGLGLQFLLWYDEGEERNRGNFPPRFSGRQFPNYSSELNVNALELEDSALYLCASSQRTGGKYEQYFGPGTRLTVT.

In its sample, this clone was seen once. This chain links TRBV13 with TRBJ2-1; 10 bases fit TRBD2. Trimming at V came to 1 base and at J to 5 bases, leaving 8 bases not matched to a gene. CDR3 length: 17 residues. Germline loops: CDR1 PRHDT, CDR2 FYEKMQ (reference sequence). The DNA for the CDR3 is TGTGCCAGCAGCTTAGTTAGCGGGGGGCCGGGACACAATGAGCAGTTCTTC. This encodes CASSLVSGGPGHNEQFF. The full variable domain, rest sourced from reference TRBV13 and TRBJ2-1, is AAGVIQSPRHLIKEKRETATLKCYPIPRHDTVYWYQQGPGQDPQFLISFYEKMQSDKGSIPDRFSAQQFSDYHSELNMSSLELGDSALYFCASSLVSGGPGHNEQFFGPGTRLTVL.